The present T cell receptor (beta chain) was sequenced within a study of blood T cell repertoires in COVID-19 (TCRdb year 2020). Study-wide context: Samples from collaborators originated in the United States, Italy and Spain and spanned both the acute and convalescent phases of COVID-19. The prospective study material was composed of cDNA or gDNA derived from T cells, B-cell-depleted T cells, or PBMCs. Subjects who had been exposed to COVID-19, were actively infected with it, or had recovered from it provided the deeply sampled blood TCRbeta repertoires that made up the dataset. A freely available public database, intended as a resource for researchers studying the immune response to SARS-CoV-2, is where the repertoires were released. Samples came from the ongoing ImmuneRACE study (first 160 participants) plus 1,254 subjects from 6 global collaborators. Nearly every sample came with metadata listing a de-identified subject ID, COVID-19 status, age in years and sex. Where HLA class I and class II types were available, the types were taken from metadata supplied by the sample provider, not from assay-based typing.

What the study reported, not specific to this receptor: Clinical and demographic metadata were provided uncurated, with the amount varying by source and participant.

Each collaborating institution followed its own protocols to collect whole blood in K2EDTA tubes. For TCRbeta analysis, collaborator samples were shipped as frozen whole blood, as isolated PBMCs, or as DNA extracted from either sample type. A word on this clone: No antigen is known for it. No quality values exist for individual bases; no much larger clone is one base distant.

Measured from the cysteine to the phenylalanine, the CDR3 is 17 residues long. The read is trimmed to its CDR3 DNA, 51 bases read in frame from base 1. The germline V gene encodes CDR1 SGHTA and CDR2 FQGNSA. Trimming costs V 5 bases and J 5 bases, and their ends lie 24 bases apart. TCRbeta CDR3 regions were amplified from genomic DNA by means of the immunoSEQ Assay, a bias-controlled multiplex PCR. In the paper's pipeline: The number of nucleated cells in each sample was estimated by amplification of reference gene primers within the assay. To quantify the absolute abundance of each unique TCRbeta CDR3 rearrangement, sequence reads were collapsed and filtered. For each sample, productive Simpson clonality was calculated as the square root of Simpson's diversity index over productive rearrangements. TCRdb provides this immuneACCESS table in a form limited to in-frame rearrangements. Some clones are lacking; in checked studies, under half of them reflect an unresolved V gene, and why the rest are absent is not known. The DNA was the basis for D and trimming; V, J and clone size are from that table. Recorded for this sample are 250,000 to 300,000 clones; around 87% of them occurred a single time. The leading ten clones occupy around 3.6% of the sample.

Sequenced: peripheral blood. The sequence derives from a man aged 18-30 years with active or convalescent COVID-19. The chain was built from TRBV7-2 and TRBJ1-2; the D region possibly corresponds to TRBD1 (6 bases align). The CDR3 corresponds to CASSPLAQPTGRYGYTF. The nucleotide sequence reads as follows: TGTGCCAGCAGCCCATTAGCCCAACCAACAGGGCGGTATGGCTACACCTTC.